This T cell receptor (beta chain) was identified in a study of T cell repertoires in aging, cancer and after chemotherapy. Study as a whole: Healthy donor repertoires were recorded over several months to years and showed clear clonal overlap. Study findings and constraints: Loss of evenness, beyond lost richness, contributed to age-related TCR diversity decline in cancer patients. Rebound thymic output was suggested by rising median generation probability during chemotherapy in each cancer cohort.

The template was genomic DNA from peripheral blood, not RNA. On this clonotype itself: No antigen is known for it.

TRB rearrangements spanning V, D and J were amplified using mixed TRB-A/B primers. Using its own MiXCR run on the multiplex PCR reads, TCRdb lists one record per CDR3 protein. The sample holds about 13,000 distinct CDR3 sequences; approximately 25% are singletons and the top ten take roughly 52%. This CDR3 comprises 11 residues. V lost 6 bases and J lost 9, with 12 bases in between. Germline CDR1 and CDR2: DFQATT and SNEGSKA (reference sequence). The sequence was collected from a human donor in good health. The chain combines TRBV20-1 with TRBJ1-3; D gene ambiguous. Sequenced material: blood. The CDR3 sequence: CSAGSGSTIYF. CDR3 nucleotides: TGCAGTGCAGGGAGTGGGAGCACCATATATTTT.